This passage covers 20 T cell receptor beta chains from one sample sequenced in a study of blood T cell repertoires in COVID-19. Clones were sequenced by immunoSEQ multiplex PCR, and TCRdb holds only the in-frame ones, with some missing. The sample includes about 150,000 clones, more than 70% of them seen just once. The material sequenced was peripheral blood. The source is a woman in her 70s who had recovered from COVID-19.

The chain has TRBV7-2 and TRBJ1-2; maybe TRBD1 (5 bases). V lost 2 bases, J lost 8 bases, and 12 bases lay in between. This CDR3 has 13 amino acids. Germline lookup yields CDR1 SGHTA and CDR2 FQGNSA. Here the CDR3 reads CASSLWQGRGYTF. The CDR3 nucleotides are TGTGCCAGCAGCTTATGGCAGGGAAGGGGCTACACCTTC.

The chain couples TRBV7-9 to TRBJ2-3; the match to TRBD2 covers 9 bases. The trim removed 1 base at V and 1 base at J, leaving 9 bases unmatched. CDR1 and CDR2 from the germline V gene are SEHNR and FQNEAQ (reference sequence). There are 18 residues in the CDR3. Here the CDR3 DNA reads TGTGCCAGCAGCTTAGGCCCATTAGCGGGAGTTGGCACAGATACGCAGTATTTT. Amino acids: CASSLGPLAGVGTDTQYF.

V is TRBV24-1 and J is TRBJ2-7; D is unclear. Germline CDR1 and CDR2: KGHDR and SFDVKD. Trimming stripped 4 bases from V and 2 bases from J, with 11 bases between. CDR3 length: 14 amino acids. The CDR3 DNA reads TGTGCCACCAGTGACCCGACGGAGACCTACGAGCAGTACTTC. This encodes CATSDPTETYEQYF.

The J gene is TRBJ2-3, the V gene TRBV7-3; TRBD1 agrees at 8 bases. Losses at the gene ends were 9 bases for V and 6 bases for J; bases not matched to a gene: 11. Germline-derived CDR1 and CDR2 are SGHTA and FQGTGA. The CDR3 has 14 amino acids. CDR3 residues: CASTTGGSVDTQYF. The CDR3 nucleotides read TGTGCCAGTACAACAGGGGGGTCTGTTGATACGCAGTATTTT.

This chain links TRBV9 with TRBJ2-7; 8 bases map to TRBD2. The germline gives CDR1 SGDLS, CDR2 YYNGEE. Unmatched junction bases numbered 7, after V lost 0 bases and J lost 2 bases. This CDR3 region has 16 residues. As DNA, the CDR3 is TGTGCCAGCAGCGTAGGGGGAGCGGGAGTGCCCTACGAGCAGTACTTC. Translating gives CASSVGGAGVPYEQYF.

There are a few counts of this clone. This chain uses TRBV13 with TRBJ2-7; 9 positions match TRBD2. Germline V gene data show CDR1 as PRHDT and CDR2 as FYEKMQ (reference sequence). The CDR3 is made up of 18 amino acids. V lost 5 bases to trimming and J lost 3 bases; unmatched junction nucleotides: 17. Here the CDR3 DNA reads TGTGCCAGCAGCGGTCCGGGGGTGGCTAGCGGGGCCCTCTACGAGCAGTACTTC. Protein sequence: CASSGPGVASGALYEQYF.

The gene calls are TRBV13 and TRBJ2-3, with D perhaps matching TRBD1 (5 bases). This CDR3 is 16 amino acids long. Trimming stripped 5 bases from V and 4 bases from J, with 19 bases between. The germline V gene encodes CDR1 PRHDT and CDR2 FYEKMQ (reference sequence). CDR3 nucleotide sequence: TGTGCCAGCAGCACCGTGACCAGGGTTGGTTCAGATACGCAGTATTTT. As protein: CASSTVTRVGSDTQYF.

This clone was seen more than once but under ten times. The chain links TRBV5-1 to TRBJ1-1, with 8 bases that match TRBD1. The germline CDR1 and CDR2 sequences are SGHRS and YFSETQ. The CDR3 totals 15 residues. V was clipped by 4 bases and J by 5 bases; unmatched bases: 10. The DNA of the CDR3 is TGCGCCAGCAGCCCAAGCCTACAGGGGGGGACTGAAGCTTTCTTT. Encoded protein: CASSPSLQGGTEAFF. Full variable domain (rest looked up from reference TRBV5-1 and TRBJ1-1): KAGVTQTPRYLIKTRGQQVTLSCSPISGHRSVSWYQQTPGQGLQFLFEYFSETQRNKGNFPGRFSGRQFSNSRSEMNVSTLELGDSALYLCASSPSLQGGTEAFFGQGTRLTVV.

The chain has TRBV5-1 and TRBJ1-4; D gene ambiguous. This CDR3 spans 15 amino acids. V was clipped by 0 bases and J by 8 bases, with 14 bases between them. Germline V lookup: CDR1 SGHRS, CDR2 YFSETQ. Written as DNA, the CDR3 is TGCGCCAGCAGCTTGGAAGCGGGCGCCCGCGAAAAACTGTTTTTT. This sequence encodes CASSLEAGAREKLFF. Full variable domain (missing parts from reference TRBV5-1 and TRBJ1-4): KAGVTQTPRYLIKTRGQQVTLSCSPISGHRSVSWYQQTPGQGLQFLFEYFSETQRNKGNFPGRFSGRQFSNSRSEMNVSTLELGDSALYLCASSLEAGAREKLFFGSGTQLSVL.

This chain links TRBV5-1 with TRBJ1-2; 11 nucleotides line up with TRBD1. V lost 4 bases and J lost 14; bases outside the gene matches: 10. The germline CDR1 and CDR2 sequences are SGHRS and YFSETQ. The CDR3 length is 13 residues. CDR3 protein: CASSALPGQGETF. The CDR3 DNA is TGCGCCAGCAGCGCCTTGCCGGGACAGGGGGAAACCTTC. The full variable domain, rest sourced from reference TRBV5-1 and TRBJ1-2, is KAGVTQTPRYLIKTRGQQVTLSCSPISGHRSVSWYQQTPGQGLQFLFEYFSETQRNKGNFPGRFSGRQFSNSRSEMNVSTLELGDSALYLCASSALPGQGETFGSGTRLTVV.

The rearrangement joins TRBV5-4 to TRBJ2-3; 13 bases are shared with TRBD2. The CDR3 runs to 16 residues. The germline V gene encodes CDR1 SGHNT and CDR2 YYREEE (reference sequence). V was clipped by 4 bases and J by 2 bases; unmatched bases: 4. The CDR3 nucleotides are TGTGCCAGCAGCCTAGGACTAGCGGGGGCCACAGATACGCAGTATTTT. It yields the protein CASSLGLAGATDTQYF.

V is TRBV9 and J is TRBJ2-3, with 8 bases fitting TRBD2. The CDR3 loop spans 16 amino acids. J was trimmed by 4 bases and V by 4 bases; bases with no gene match: 11. Looked up from germline, CDR1 is SGDLS and CDR2 is YYNGEE. The CDR3 DNA reads as TGTGCCAGCAGCCCCCGGGGGGGGCCGGGGGCAGATACGCAGTATTTT. It specifies CASSPRGGPGADTQYF.

This chain joins TRBV5-4 and TRBJ2-2, with TRBD2 matching 11 bases. CDR3 length: 16 residues. Germline trimming cut 5 bases from V and 5 bases from J; bases unmatched to any gene: 8. Looked up from germline, CDR1 is SGHNT and CDR2 is YYREEE (reference sequence). The CDR3 DNA sequence: TGTGCCAGCAGACCTCGACTAGCGGGGCGGACCGGGGAGCTGTTTTTT. Its translation is CASRPRLAGRTGELFF.

This sequence joins TRBV2 and TRBJ2-2; 12 bases line up with TRBD2. The CDR3 has 16 amino acids. V gave up 6 bases and J gave up 4 bases; unmatched junction bases: 6. Germline CDR1 SNHLY, CDR2 FYNNEI. The CDR3 here is CASSPLAGGRTGELFF. CDR3 nucleotides: TGTGCCAGCAGCCCACTAGCGGGGGGACGCACCGGGGAGCTGTTTTTT.

There are a few counts of this clone. The J gene is TRBJ2-1, the V gene TRBV3-1 (or the pseudogene TRBV3-2); 9 nucleotides match TRBD1. Trimming cost V 8 bases and J 3 bases; bases outside gene matches: 2. This CDR3 spans 13 amino acids. CDR1 is LGHDT, CDR2 YNNKEL, per germline (reference sequence). The DNA for the CDR3 is TGTGCCAGCGGGGGACAGGGCTACAATGAGCAGTTCTTC. Translation: CASGGQGYNEQFF.

The V call is TRBV7-9, the J call TRBJ1-1, with D uncertain. CDR1 is SEHNR, CDR2 FQNEAQ, per germline (reference sequence). This CDR3 region has 14 residues. Trimming shortened V by 3 bases and J by 4 bases, and 12 bases separated the two germline ends. The DNA for the CDR3 is TGTGCCAGCAGCTTGCCTTGGAGACGCACTGAAGCTTTCTTT. This sequence encodes CASSLPWRRTEAFF.

This clone showed up just once. The chain employs TRBV6-5 and TRBJ1-1, with 7 bases aligning to TRBD1. CDR3 size: 16 residues. Germline CDR1 reads MNHEY; CDR2 reads SVGAGI. V dropped 2 bases and J dropped 4; count of bases not matched to a gene: 10. The CDR3 DNA reads TGTGCCAGCAGTTACGGGGCAGGGGGGTATACCACTGAAGCTTTCTTT. It yields the protein CASSYGAGGYTTEAFF.

The genes are TRBV3-1 (or the pseudogene TRBV3-2) and TRBJ2-5; the D gene is possibly TRBD1 (5 bases). The CDR3 sequence is 14 residues long. Germline CDR1 is LGHDT and CDR2 is YNNKEL (reference sequence). With 0 bases removed from V and 5 bases from J, the gap between germline ends came to 10 bases. CDR3 sequence (DNA): TGTGCCAGCAGCCAAGACAGGGCAGGGGAGACCCAGTACTTC. As protein: CASSQDRAGETQYF.

The gene calls are TRBV10-3 and TRBJ1-2; D gene unclear. V lost 2 bases and J lost 7, with 11 bases in between. The CDR3 extends over 13 amino acids. CDR1 is ENHRY, CDR2 SYGVKD, per germline. CDR3 bases: TGTGCCATCAGTGAGGGTACAGCGGTTGGCTACACCTTC. Translation: CAISEGTAVGYTF.

The chain carries TRBV29-1 and TRBJ1-1; possible D gene TRBD1, 6 bases. The germline gives CDR1 SQVTM, CDR2 ANQGSEA. The CDR3 runs 14 residues. Deletions cut 7 bases from V and 4 bases from J, with 19 bases between. The CDR3 region has the DNA TGCAGCGGCCGTTTAGGGGGTTACGGCACTGAAGCTTTCTTT. Translated, it gives CSGRLGGYGTEAFF.